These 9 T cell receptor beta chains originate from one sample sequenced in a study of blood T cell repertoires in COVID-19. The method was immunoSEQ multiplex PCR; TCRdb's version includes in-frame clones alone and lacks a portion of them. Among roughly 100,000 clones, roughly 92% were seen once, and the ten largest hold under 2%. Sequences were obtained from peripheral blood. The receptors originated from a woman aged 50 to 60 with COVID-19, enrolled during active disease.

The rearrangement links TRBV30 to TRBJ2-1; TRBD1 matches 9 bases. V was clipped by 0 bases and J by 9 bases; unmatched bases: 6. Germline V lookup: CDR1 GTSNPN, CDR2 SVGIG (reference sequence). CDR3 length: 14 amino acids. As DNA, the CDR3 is TGTGCCTGGAGTGTACGTGGGACAGGGTTTGAGCAGTTCTTC. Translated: CAWSVRGTGFEQFF.

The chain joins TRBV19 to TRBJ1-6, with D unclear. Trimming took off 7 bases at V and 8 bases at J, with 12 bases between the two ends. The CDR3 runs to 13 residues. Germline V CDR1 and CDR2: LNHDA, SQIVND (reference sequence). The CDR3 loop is CASTVNRDSPLHF. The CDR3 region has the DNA TGTGCCAGTACCGTAAATCGGGATTCACCCCTCCACTTT.

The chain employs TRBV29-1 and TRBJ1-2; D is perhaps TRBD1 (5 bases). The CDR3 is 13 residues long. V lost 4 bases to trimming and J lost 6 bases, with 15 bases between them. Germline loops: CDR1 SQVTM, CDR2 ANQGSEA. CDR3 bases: TGCAGCGTTGTCCATCGGGGGGGGAATGGCTACACCTTC. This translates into CSVVHRGGNGYTF.

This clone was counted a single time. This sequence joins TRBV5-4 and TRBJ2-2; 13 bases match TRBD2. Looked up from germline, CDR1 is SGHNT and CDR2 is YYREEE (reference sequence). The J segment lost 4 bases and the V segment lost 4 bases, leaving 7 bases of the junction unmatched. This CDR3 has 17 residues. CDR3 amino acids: CASSARLAGGLTGELFF. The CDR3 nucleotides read TGTGCCAGCAGCGCCCGACTAGCGGGGGGTCTCACCGGGGAGCTGTTTTTT. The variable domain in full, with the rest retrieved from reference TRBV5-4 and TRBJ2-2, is ETGVTQSPTHLIKTRGQQVTLRCSSQSGHNTVSWYQQALGQGPQFIFQYYREEENGRGNFPPRFSGLQFPNYSSELNVNALELDDSALYLCASSARLAGGLTGELFFGEGSRLTVL.

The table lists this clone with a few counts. This CDR3 reads CASSSLNSNQPQHF. The DNA of the CDR3 is TGTGCCAGCAGCTCCTTAAATAGCAATCAGCCCCAGCATTTT. This chain joins TRBV21-1 and TRBJ1-5. TRBV21-1 is listed as a pseudogene. The CDR3 length is 14 residues.

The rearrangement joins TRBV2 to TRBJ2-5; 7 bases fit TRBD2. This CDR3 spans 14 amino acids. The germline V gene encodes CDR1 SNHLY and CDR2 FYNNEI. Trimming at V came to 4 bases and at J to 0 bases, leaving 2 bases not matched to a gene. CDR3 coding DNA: TGTGCCAGCAGTGGGCTAGCGGACCAAGAGACCCAGTACTTC. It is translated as CASSGLADQETQYF.

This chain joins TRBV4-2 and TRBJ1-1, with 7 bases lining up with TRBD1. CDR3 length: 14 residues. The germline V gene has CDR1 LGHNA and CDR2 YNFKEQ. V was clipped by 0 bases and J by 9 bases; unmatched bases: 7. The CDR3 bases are TGTGCCAGCAGCCAAGATCGGGACAGCTTTAAAGCTTTCTTT. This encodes CASSQDRDSFKAFF.

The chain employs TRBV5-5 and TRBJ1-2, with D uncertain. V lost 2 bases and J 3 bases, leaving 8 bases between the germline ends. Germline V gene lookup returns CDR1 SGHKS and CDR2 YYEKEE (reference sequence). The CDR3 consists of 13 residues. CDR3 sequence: CASSFVADYGYTF. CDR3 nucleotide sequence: TGTGCCAGCAGCTTCGTAGCGGACTATGGCTACACCTTC.

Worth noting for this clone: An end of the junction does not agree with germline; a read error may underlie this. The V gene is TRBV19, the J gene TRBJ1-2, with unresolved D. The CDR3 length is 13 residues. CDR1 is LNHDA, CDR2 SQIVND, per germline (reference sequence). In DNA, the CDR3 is TGTGCCAATAGTATTTCGGGGAGCTATGGCTACACCTTC. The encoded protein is CANSISGSYGYTF.